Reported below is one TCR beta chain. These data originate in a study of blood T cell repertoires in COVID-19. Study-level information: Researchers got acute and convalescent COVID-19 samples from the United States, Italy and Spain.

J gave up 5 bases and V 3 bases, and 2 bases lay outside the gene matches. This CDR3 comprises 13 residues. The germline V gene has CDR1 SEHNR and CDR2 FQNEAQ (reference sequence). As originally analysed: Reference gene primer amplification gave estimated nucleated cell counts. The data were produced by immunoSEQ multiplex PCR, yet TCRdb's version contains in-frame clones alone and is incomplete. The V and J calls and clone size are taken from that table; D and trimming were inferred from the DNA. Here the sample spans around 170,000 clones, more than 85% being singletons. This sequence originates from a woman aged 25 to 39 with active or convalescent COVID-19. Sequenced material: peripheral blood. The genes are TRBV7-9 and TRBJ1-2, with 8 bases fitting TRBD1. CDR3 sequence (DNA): TGTGCCAGCAGCTTTGGACAGGGTTATGGCTACACCTTC. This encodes CASSFGQGYGYTF.